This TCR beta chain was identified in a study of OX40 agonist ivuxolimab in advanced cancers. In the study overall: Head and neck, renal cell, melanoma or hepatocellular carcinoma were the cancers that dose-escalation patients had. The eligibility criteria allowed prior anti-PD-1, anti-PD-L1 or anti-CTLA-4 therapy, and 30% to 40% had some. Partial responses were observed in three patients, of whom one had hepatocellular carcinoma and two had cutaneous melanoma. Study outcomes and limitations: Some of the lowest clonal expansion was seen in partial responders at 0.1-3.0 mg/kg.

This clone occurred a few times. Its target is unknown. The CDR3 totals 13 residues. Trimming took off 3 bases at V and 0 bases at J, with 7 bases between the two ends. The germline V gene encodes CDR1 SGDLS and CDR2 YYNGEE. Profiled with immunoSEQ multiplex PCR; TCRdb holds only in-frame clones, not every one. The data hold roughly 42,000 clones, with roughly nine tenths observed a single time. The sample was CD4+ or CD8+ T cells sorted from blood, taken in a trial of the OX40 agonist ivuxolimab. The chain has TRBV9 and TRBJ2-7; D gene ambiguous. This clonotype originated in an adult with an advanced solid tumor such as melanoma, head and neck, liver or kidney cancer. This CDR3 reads CASSADNSYEQYF. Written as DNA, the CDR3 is TGTGCCAGCAGCGCCGACAACTCCTACGAGCAGTACTTC. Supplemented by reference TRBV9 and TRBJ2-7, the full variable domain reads DSGVTQTPKHLITATGQRVTLRCSPRSGDLSVYWYQQSLDQGLQFLIQYYNGEERAKGNILERFSAQQFPDLHSELNLSSLELGDSALYFCASSADNSYEQYFGPGTRLTVT.